This section outlines one T cell receptor beta chain sequence together with its context. Antigen: not known. Whereas donors were nominally healthy upon sampling, unrecorded immune exposures were probable. PCR involved 60 Vbeta and 13 Jbeta primers. Clones were sequenced by immunoSEQ multiplex PCR, and TCRdb holds only the in-frame ones, with some missing. In all, the sample yields about 67,000 clones. The sample comes from a study of cytomegalovirus exposure and HLA in healthy donors. Study-level points and caveats: Association of a missense DCLRE1C variant with TCR beta V- and J-gene trimming was reported in a later analysis.

CDR1 is MNHEY, CDR2 SVGAGI, per germline. The CDR3 contains 16 residues. V lost 0 bases to trimming and J lost 6 bases, with 18 bases between them. The clonotype comes from a woman in her 40s in good health and CMV-seropositive. Sequencing used PBMCs. This chain joins TRBV6-5 and TRBJ2-7; tentative D call: TRBD1 (5 bases). The DNA of the CDR3 is TGTGCCAGCAGTTACTCGCGAACAGGCCTCGGTGCCGAGCAGTACTTC. Translation: CASSYSRTGLGAEQYF.